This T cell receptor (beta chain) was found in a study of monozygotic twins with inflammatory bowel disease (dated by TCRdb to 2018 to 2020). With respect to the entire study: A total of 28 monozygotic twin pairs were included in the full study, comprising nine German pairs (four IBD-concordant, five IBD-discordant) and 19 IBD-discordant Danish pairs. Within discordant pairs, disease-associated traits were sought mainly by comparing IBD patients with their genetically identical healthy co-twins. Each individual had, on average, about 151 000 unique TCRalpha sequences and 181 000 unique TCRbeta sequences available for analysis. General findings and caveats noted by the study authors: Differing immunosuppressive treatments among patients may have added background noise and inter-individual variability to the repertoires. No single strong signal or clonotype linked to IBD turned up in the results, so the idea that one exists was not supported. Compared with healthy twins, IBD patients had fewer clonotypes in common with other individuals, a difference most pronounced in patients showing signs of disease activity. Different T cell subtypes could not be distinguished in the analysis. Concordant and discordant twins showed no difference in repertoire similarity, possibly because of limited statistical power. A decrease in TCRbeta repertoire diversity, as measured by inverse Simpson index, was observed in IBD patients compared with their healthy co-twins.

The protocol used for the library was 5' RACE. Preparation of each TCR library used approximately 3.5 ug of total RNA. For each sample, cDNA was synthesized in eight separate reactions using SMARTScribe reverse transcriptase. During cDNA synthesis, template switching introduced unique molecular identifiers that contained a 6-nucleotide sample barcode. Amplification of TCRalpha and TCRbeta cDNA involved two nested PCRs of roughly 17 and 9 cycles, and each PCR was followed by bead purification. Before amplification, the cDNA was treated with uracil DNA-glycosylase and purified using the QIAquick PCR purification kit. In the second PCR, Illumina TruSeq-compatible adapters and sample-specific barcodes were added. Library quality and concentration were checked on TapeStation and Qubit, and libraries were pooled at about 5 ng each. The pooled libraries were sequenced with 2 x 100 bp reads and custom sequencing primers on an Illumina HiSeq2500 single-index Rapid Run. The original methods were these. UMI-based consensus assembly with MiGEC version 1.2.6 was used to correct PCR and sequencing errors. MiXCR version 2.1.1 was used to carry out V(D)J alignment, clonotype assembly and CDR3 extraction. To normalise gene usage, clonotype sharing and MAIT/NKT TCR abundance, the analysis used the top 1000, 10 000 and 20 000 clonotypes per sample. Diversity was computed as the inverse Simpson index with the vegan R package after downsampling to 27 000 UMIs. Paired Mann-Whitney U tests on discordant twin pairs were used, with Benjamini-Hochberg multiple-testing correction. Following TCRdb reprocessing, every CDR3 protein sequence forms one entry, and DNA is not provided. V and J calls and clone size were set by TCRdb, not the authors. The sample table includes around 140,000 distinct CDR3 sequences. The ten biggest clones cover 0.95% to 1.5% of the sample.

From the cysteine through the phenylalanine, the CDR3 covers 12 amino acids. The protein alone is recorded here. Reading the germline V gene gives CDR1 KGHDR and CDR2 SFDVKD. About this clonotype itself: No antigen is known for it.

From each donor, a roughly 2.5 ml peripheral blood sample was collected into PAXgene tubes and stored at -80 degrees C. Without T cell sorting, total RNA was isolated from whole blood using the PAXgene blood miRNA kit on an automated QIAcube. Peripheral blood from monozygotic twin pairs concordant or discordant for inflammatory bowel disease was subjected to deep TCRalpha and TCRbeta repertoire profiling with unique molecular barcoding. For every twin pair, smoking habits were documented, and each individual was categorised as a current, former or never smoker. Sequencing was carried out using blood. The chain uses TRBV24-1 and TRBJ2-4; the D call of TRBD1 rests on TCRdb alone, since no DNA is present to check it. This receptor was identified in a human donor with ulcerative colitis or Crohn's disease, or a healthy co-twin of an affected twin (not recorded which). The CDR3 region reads CATSEGTDIQYF.